This is a list of T cell receptor beta chains from one sample in a study of shared clonotypes between healthy human individuals. Sequenced by immunoSEQ multiplex PCR; TCRdb stores in-frame clones only, minus some. Here the sample spans roughly 2 million clones, approximately 95% being singletons. Sequenced sample: naive CD4+ T cells sorted from blood. Receptor source: a man between 18 and 35 years old in good health. CDR3s include the opening cysteine and the closing phenylalanine or tryptophan. D genes are given only for firm matches. For some rows the clone size is stated as once, few or many, or as a class when expanded; others skip it.

j_gene,d_gene,abundance,v_gene,CDR3aa
TRBJ2-7,TRBD2,-,TRBV15,CATSTAWAGGSYEQYF
TRBJ2-5,-,-,TRBV5-6,CASSFGQFKAETQYF
TRBJ2-7,-,-,TRBV18,CASSIQGGYEQYF
TRBJ2-3,TRBD1,once,TRBV7-3,CASSLGQGATDTQYF
TRBJ1-6,-,-,TRBV5-6,CASSLGQVQRSPLHF
TRBJ2-3,-,-,TRBV11-3,CASSLGGVSTDTQYF
TRBJ1-2,-,-,TRBV10-3,CAISEQVGYGYTF
TRBJ1-5,TRBD1,-,TRBV7-9,CASSPGQGPNQPQHF
TRBJ2-7,TRBD2,-,TRBV27,CASSSFGTSGEQYF
TRBJ2-1,TRBD2,-,TRBV10-3,CATNSGRSSYNEQFF
TRBJ1-1,-,-,TRBV27,CASSFGQGLTEAFF
TRBJ1-1,-,once,TRBV5-1,CASSLVAGLNTEAFF
TRBJ2-5,TRBD2,-,TRBV4-3,CASSPWGGGQETQYF
TRBJ2-7,-,-,TRBV25-1,CASSESGQGVQVQYF
TRBJ2-3,TRBD1,-,TRBV19,CASSSRTGSDTQYF
TRBJ1-2,-,once,TRBV7-9,CASSLLGQLGLHGYTF
TRBJ1-1,TRBD1,-,TRBV25-1,CASSRTGWVEAFF
TRBJ2-5,TRBD2,-,TRBV29-1,CSVWTSYLRETQYF
TRBJ1-6,-,-,TRBV5-1,CASSSTPASSNSPLHF
TRBJ1-1,-,-,TRBV29-1,CSAGVGDTEAFF
TRBJ2-2,TRBD2,-,TRBV29-1,CSVGTSGVNTGELFF
TRBJ1-1,-,-,TRBV5-1,CASSLGGVNTEAFF
TRBJ2-2,-,-,TRBV4-1,CASSQGAVSGELFF
TRBJ2-1,TRBD1,-,TRBV6-1,CASSRGQGGGEEQFF
TRBJ2-7,-,-,TRBV20-1,CSASWGPEQYF
TRBJ1-6,-,-,TRBV2,CASIQAPNSPLHF
TRBJ1-2,TRBD1,once,TRBV5-1,CASSLEVQGASGYTF
TRBJ2-7,-,-,TRBV5-1,CASSISGLGEQYF
TRBJ2-1,-,-,TRBV18,CASSRMVWEQFF